Following are 7 T cell receptor beta chains from one sample sequenced in a study of vaccination effects on CD4 cells after COVID-19 (dated 2022 in TCRdb). Libraries were prepared through the immunoSEQ multiplex PCR assay. The table comes from immuneACCESS by way of TCRdb, which keeps in-frame sequences with V and J called. Part of the clones is missing from these tables; in studies checked, under half for an unresolved V gene and the rest for unknown reasons. The sample contains roughly 41,000 clones, more than 60% of them found a single time. The ten top clones hold roughly 24% of the sample. For these TCRs, the target antigens are not known. In the ViraFEST assay, PBMC were stimulated with viral peptide pools, and TCR sequencing was then used to find antigen-specific CD4+ T cell clonotypes based on their expansion. After around ten days of culture, CD4+ T cells were isolated with the EasySep CD4+ T cell isolation kit. Negative nucleocapsid antibody results before and after vaccination confirmed that the healthy vaccine recipients had no prior SARS-CoV-2 infection.

The sample was CD4+ T cells from PBMCs cultured with HCoV-OC43 spike peptides, taken before COVID-19 vaccination. The cell subset or site label here, explained by the study, means: HCoV-OC43 spike overlapping peptide pool stimulation. These receptors all stem from a human donor who received a COVID-19 vaccine.

The chain has TRBV24-1 and TRBJ2-1; perhaps TRBD1 as D (6 bases). Germline CDR1 is KGHDR and CDR2 is SFDVKD. The CDR3 is 15 residues long. Trimming took 9 bases from V and 10 from J, leaving 24 bases between them. CDR3 coding DNA: TGTGCCACCGCCCAGGGACACAATGAACTACAGGAGCAGTTCTTC. Protein product: CATAQGHNELQEQFF.

The gene calls are TRBV5-1 and TRBJ2-2; D gene uncertain. The CDR3 extends over 15 amino acids. CDR1 is SGHRS and CDR2 is YFSETQ in the germline V gene. V dropped 4 bases and J dropped 2 bases, with 12 bases sitting between them. CDR3 sequence reads: CASSALPDNTGELFF. In DNA, the CDR3 is TGCGCCAGCAGCGCCCTACCCGACAACACCGGGGAGCTGTTTTTT.

The rearrangement links TRBV4-1 to TRBJ2-6; D is uncertain. Germline CDR1 MGHRA, CDR2 YSYEKL. This CDR3 contains 15 residues. The germline V and J ends were trimmed by 3 bases and 0 bases, with 6 bases remaining between them. CDR3 residues: CASSQAASGANVLTF. The CDR3 DNA reads TGCGCCAGCAGCCAGGCAGCCTCTGGGGCCAACGTCCTGACTTTC.

The chain combines TRBV5-1 with TRBJ2-1; TRBD2 aligns across 10 bases. Per germline, CDR1 SGHRS and CDR2 YFSETQ. Trimming at V came to 4 bases and at J to 0 bases, leaving 10 bases not matched to a gene. The CDR3 has 18 residues. The CDR3 nucleotides are TGCGCCAGCAGCGCCCTAGCGGGAGAGGGGAGCTCCTACAATGAGCAGTTCTTC. It is translated as CASSALAGEGSSYNEQFF.

The CDR3 sequence is CASSYVRGTGELFF. DNA for the CDR3: TGTGCCAGCAGTTACGTCCGTGGGACCGGGGAGCTGTTTTTT. J is TRBJ2-2 and V is TRBV6-5; D is ambiguous. Germline V lookup: CDR1 MNHEY, CDR2 SVGAGI. V gave up 2 bases and J gave up 5 bases, with 9 bases separating them. This CDR3 has 14 residues.

This chain joins TRBV15 and TRBJ1-4; TRBD1 aligns across 9 bases. Looked up from germline, CDR1 is LNHNV and CDR2 is YYDKDF (reference sequence). The J segment lost 5 bases and the V segment lost 4 bases, leaving 5 bases of the junction unmatched. This CDR3 contains 15 residues. The CDR3 loop reads CATSTHRGQNEKLFF. Written as DNA, the CDR3 is TGTGCCACCAGCACACACAGGGGGCAGAATGAAAAACTGTTTTTT.

The rearrangement joins TRBV20-1 to TRBJ1-4, with no clear D. Trimming left V 3 bases short and J 7 bases short, with 15 bases between. Germline values: CDR1 DFQATT, CDR2 SNEGSKA (reference sequence). The CDR3 spans 14 residues. This CDR3 is CSASPKGAAEKLFF. The CDR3 DNA reads as TGCAGTGCTAGTCCCAAAGGAGCTGCTGAAAAACTGTTTTTT.